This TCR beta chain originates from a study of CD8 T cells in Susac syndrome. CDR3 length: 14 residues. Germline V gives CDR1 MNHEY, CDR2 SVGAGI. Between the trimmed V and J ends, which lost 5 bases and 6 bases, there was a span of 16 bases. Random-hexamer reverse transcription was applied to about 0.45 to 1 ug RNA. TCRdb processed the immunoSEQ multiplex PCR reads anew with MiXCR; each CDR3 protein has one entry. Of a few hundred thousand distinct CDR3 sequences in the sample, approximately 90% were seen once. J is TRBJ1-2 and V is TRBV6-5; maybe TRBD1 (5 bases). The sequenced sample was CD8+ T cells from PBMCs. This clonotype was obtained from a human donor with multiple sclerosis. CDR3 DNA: TGTGCCAGCAGTACCAGGGCGGCAGCAGATGGCTACACCTTC. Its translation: CASSTRAAADGYTF.